The clone carrying this TCR beta chain was recorded a few times. This record comes from a study of blood T cell repertoires in COVID-19. Background on the study: COVID-19 samples from acute and convalescent phases originated in the United States, Italy and Spain. T cells, B-cell-depleted T cells, or PBMCs supplied cDNA or gDNA.

Authors' data handling: Amplification with reference gene primers provided the estimates of nucleated cell counts. The method was immunoSEQ multiplex PCR; TCRdb's version includes in-frame clones alone and lacks a portion of them. D and trimming were read from the DNA, whereas the V and J calls and clone size are those reported in that table. The sample has about 49,000 clones; around 85% are singletons. Germline V gene sequence: CDR1 KGHSH, CDR2 LQKENI. CDR3 size: 14 residues. The ends lost 3 bases at V and 8 bases at J; junction bases unmatched: 6. The rearrangement joins TRBV18 to TRBJ1-3, with 8 nucleotides matching TRBD1. The TCR sequence derives from a human donor in a cohort sampled during active COVID-19. Sequenced: peripheral blood. In DNA, the CDR3 is TGTGCCAGCTCACCGTTGGACAGGGTTGACACCATATATTTT. This translates into CASSPLDRVDTIYF.